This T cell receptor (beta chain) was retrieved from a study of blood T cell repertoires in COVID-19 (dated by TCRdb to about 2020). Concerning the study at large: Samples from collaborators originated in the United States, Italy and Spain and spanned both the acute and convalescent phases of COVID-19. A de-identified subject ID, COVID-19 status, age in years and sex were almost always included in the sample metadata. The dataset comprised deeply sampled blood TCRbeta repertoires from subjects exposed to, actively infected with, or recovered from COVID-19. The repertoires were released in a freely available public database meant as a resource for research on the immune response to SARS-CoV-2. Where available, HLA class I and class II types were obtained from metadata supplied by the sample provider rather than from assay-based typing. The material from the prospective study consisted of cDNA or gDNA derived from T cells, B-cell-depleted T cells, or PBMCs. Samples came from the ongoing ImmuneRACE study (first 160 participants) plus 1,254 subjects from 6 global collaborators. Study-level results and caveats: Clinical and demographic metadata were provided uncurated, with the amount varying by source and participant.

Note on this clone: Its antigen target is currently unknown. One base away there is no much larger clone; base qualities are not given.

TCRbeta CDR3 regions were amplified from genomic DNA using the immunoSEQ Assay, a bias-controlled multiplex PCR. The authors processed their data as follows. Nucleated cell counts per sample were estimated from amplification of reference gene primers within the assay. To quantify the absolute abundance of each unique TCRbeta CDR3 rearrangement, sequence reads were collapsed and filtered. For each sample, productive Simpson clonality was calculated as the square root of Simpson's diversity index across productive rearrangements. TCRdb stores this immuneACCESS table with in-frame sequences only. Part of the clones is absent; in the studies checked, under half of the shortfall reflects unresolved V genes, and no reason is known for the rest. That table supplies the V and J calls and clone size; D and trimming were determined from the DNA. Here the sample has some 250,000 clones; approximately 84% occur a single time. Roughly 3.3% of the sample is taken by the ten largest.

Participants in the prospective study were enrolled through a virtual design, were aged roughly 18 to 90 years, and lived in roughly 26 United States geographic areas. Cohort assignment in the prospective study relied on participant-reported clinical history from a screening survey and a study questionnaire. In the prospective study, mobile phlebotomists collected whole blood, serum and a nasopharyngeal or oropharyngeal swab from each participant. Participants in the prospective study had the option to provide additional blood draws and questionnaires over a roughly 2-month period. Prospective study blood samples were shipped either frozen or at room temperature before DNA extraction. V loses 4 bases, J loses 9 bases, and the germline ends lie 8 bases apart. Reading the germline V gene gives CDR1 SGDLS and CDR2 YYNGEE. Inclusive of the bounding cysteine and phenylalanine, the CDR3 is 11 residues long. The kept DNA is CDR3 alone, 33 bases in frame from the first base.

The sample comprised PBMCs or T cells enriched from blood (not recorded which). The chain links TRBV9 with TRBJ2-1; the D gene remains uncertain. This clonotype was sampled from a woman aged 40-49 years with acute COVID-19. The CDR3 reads CASSKLGEQFF. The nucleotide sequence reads TGTGCCAGCAGCAAGCTAGGTGAGCAGTTCTTC.